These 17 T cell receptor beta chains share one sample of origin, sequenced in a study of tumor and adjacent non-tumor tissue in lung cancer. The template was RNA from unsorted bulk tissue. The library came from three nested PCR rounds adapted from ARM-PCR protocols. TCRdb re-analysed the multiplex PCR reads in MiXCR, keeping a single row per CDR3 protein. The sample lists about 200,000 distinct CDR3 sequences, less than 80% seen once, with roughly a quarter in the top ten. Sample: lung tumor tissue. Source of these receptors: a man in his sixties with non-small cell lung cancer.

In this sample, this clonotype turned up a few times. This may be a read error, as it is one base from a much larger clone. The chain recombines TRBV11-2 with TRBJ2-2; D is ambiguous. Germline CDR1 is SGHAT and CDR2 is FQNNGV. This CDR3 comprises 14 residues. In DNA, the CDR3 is TGTACCAGCAGCTTAGAATCTGGCACCGGGGAGCTGTTTTTT. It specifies CTSSLESGTGELFF.

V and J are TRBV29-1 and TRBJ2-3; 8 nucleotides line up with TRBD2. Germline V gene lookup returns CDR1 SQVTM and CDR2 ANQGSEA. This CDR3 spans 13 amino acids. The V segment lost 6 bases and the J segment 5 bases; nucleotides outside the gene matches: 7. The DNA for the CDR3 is TGCAGCGTGGATAGCGGGGCGGGAGATACGCAGTATTTT. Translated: CSVDSGAGDTQYF.

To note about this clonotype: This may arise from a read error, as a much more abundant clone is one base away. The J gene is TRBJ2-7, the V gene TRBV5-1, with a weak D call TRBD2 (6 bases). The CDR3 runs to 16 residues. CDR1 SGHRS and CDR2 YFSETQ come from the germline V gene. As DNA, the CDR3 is TGCGCCACCAGCTTGGGGACCGGGAGTCCGTCCTACGAGCAGTACTTC. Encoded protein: CATSLGTGSPSYEQYF. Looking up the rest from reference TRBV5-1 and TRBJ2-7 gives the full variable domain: KAGVTQTPRYLIKTRGQQVTLSCSPISGHRSVSWYQQTPGQGLQFLFEYFSETQRNKGNFPGRFSGRQFSNSRSEMNVSTLELGDSALYLCATSLGTGSPSYEQYFGPGTRLTVT.

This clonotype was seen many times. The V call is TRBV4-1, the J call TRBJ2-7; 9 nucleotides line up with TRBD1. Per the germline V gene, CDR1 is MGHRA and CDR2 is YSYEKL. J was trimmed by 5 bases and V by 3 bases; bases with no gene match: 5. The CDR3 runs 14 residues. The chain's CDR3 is CASSQARDRDEQYF. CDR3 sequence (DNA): TGCGCCAGCAGCCAGGCTAGGGACAGGGACGAGCAGTACTTC.

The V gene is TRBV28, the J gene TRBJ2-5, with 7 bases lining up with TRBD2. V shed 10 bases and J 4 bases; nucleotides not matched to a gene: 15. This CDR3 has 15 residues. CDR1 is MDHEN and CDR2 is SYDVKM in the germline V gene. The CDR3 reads CATRDLAGEIETQYF. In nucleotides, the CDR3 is TGTGCCACCCGAGATTTGGCGGGGGAGATAGAGACCCAGTACTTC.

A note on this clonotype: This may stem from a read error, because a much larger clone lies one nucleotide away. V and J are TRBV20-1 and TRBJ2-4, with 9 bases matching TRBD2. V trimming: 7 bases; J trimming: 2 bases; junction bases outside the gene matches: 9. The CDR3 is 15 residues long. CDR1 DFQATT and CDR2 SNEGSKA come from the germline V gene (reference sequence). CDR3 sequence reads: CSGYTAGGTKNIQYF. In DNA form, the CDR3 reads TGCAGTGGCTACACAGCGGGAGGAACCAAAAACATTCAGTACTTC.

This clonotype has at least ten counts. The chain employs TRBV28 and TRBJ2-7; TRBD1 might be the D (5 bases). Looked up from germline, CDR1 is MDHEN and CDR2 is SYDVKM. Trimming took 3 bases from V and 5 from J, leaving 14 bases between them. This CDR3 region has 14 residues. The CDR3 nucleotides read TGTGCCAGCAGTTTGTCCAACCAGGGCAACGAGCAGTACTTC. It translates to CASSLSNQGNEQYF.

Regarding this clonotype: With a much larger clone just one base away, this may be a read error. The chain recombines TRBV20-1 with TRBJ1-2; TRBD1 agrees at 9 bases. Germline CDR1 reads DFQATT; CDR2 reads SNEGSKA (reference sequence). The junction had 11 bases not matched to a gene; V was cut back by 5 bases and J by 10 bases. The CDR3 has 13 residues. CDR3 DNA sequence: TGCAGTGCTCAACCCGGGACAGGGAGGGACTACACCTTC. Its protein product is CSAQPGTGRDYTF.

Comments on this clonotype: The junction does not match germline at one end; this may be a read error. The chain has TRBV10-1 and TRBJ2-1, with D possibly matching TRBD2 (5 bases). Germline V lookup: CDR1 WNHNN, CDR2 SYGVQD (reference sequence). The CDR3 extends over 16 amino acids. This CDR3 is CANSEGGLGSYNEQFF. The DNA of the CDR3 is TGCGCCAACAGTGAGGGTGGACTTGGCTCCTACAATGAGCAGTTCTTC.

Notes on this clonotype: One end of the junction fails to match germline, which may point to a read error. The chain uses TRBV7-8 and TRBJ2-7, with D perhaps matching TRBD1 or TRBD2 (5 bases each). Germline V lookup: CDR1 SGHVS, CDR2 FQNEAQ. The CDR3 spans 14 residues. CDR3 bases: TGTGTCAGCAGCACTGAGAGGGGACCCTACGAGCAGTACTTC. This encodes CVSSTERGPYEQYF.

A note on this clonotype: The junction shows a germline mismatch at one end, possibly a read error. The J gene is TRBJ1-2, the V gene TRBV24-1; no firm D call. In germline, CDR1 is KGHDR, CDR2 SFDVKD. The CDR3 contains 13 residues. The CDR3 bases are TGTGTCACCGAGGCCGGGGAAAACTATGGCTACACCTTC. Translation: CVTEAGENYGYTF.

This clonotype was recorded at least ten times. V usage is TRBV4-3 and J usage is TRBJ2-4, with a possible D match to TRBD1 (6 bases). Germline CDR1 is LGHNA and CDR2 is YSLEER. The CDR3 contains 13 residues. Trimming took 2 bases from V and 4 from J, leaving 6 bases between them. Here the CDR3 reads CASSQTGKNIQYF. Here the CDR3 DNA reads TGCGCCAGCAGCCAAACAGGGAAAAACATTCAGTACTTC.

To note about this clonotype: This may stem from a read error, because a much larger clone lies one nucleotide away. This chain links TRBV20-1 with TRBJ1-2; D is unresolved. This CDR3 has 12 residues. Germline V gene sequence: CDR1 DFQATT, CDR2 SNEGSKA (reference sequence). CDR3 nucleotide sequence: TGCAATGCGAGCGGGGAGAGTTATGGCTACACCTTC. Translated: CNASGESYGYTF.

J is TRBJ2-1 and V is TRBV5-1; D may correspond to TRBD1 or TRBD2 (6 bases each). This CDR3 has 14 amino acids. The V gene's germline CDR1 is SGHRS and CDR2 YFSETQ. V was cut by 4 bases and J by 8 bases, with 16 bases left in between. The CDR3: CASSLEGGFDEQFF. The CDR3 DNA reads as TGCGCCAGCAGCCTTGAGGGGGGATTTGATGAGCAGTTCTTC. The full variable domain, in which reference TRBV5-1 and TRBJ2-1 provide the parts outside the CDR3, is KAGVTQTPRYLIKTRGQQVTLSCSPISGHRSVSWYQQTPGQGLQFLFEYFSETQRNKGNFPGRFSGRQFSNSRSEMNVSTLELGDSALYLCASSLEGGFDEQFFGPGTRLTVL.

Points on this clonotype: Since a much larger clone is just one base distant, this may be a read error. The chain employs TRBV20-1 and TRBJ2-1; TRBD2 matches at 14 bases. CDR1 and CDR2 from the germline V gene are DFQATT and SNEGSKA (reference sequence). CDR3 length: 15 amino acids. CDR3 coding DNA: TGCAGTGTTAGACCCGGGACTAGCGGGAGAAATGAGCAGTTCTTC. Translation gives CSVRPGTSGRNEQFF.

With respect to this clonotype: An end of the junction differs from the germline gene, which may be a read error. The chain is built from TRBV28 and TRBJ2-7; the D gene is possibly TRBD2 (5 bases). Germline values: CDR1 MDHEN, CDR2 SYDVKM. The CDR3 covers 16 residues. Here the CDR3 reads CASSFLGLAKPYVQYF. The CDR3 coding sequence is TGTGCCAGCAGTTTCCTCGGGCTAGCTAAACCCTACGTGCAGTACTTC.

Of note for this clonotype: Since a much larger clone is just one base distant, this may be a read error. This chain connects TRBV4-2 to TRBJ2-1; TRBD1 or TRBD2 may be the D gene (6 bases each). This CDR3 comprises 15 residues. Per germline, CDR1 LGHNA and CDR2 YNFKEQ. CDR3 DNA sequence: TGTGCCGGCAGCCAAGGAAGGGGGGTTTACAATGAGCAGTTCTTC. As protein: CAGSQGRGVYNEQFF.